Below are 26 T cell receptor beta chains sequenced from a single sample in a study of T cell responses to AZD1222 COVID-19 vaccine. The table came from immunoSEQ multiplex PCR; TCRdb's copy has only in-frame clones and leaves some out. The table has about 180,000 clones, 70% to 90% seen once. Material: peripheral blood, obtained on day 0 of AZD1222 vaccination. The receptors were gathered from an adult in good health.

The genes are TRBV6-5 and TRBJ1-1; D is undetermined. With 5 bases removed from V and 11 bases from J, the gap between germline ends came to 15 bases. The CDR3 covers 12 residues. CDR1 MNHEY and CDR2 SVGAGI come from the germline V gene. The DNA of the CDR3 is TGTGCCAGCAGTCCCGGACGAAGGTGGGCTTTCTTT. It is translated as CASSPGRRWAFF.

The chain uses TRBV12-3 or TRBV12-4 and TRBJ2-3, with 7 positions matching TRBD2. With 10 bases clipped from V and 5 bases from J, the junction kept 9 bases outside the gene matches. This CDR3 is 13 amino acids long. The CDR3 loop reads CAITAGAGDTQYF. The DNA for the CDR3 is TGTGCCATCACCGCGGGAGCGGGAGATACGCAGTATTTT.

The V and J genes are TRBV25-1 and TRBJ2-5, with 14 positions matching TRBD2. The ends lost 3 bases at V and 5 bases at J; junction bases unmatched: 5. CDR3 length: 16 residues. The germline V gene has CDR1 MGHDK and CDR2 SYGVNS. The CDR3 spells CASSDAGLAGVETQYF. The CDR3 DNA reads TGTGCCAGCAGTGACGCGGGACTAGCGGGAGTCGAGACCCAGTACTTC. Drawing the rest from reference TRBV25-1 and TRBJ2-5, the complete variable domain is EADIYQTPRYLVIGTGKKITLECSQTMGHDKMYWYQQDPGMELHLIHYSYGVNSTEKGDLSSESTVSRIRTEHFPLTLESARPSHTSQYLCASSDAGLAGVETQYFGPGTRLLVL.

The rearrangement links TRBV24-1 to TRBJ1-1; D not certain. Germline CDR1 KGHDR, CDR2 SFDVKD. The CDR3 loop spans 14 amino acids. Trimming pared 4 bases from V and 1 base from J, leaving 9 bases between. CDR3 nucleotides: TGTGCCACCAGTGACAACAAAGGGAACACTGAAGCTTTCTTT. Amino acid sequence: CATSDNKGNTEAFF.

The chain recombines TRBV7-8 with TRBJ1-2, with TRBD1 identical over 7 bases. V dropped 1 base and J dropped 2; count of bases not matched to a gene: 7. This CDR3 spans 16 amino acids. Germline loops: CDR1 SGHVS, CDR2 FQNEAQ. CDR3 protein: CASSLVGGQRNYGYTF. CDR3 DNA sequence: TGTGCCAGCAGCTTAGTGGGGGGACAGCGGAACTATGGCTACACCTTC.

The rearrangement uses TRBV19 and TRBJ1-4, with no clear D. This CDR3 is 14 amino acids long. The ends were cut back, 7 bases at V and 8 bases at J, with 17 bases in the middle. Germline V gene lookup returns CDR1 LNHDA and CDR2 SQIVND (reference sequence). The chain's CDR3 is CASTEQSRREKLFF. DNA of the CDR3: TGTGCCAGTACCGAACAATCAAGGCGGGAAAAACTGTTTTTT.

This clone has only one observation. CDR3 sequence (DNA): TGTGCCAGCAGTTACTCAGGGGGAGAGACCCAGTACTTC. Translation: CASSYSGGETQYF. The rearrangement links TRBV6-5 to TRBJ2-5, with a weak D call TRBD1 (6 bases). In germline, CDR1 is MNHEY, CDR2 SVGAGI. V lost 0 bases and J 4 bases, leaving 6 bases between the germline ends. CDR3 size: 13 residues.

This clone was recorded once. The rearrangement uses TRBV7-9 and TRBJ2-2, with D unresolved. V lost 6 bases and J lost 5, with 13 bases in between. Per the germline V gene, CDR1 is SEHNR and CDR2 is FQNEAQ (reference sequence). This CDR3 is 14 amino acids long. Here the CDR3 DNA reads TGTGCCAGCAGTTATCCAGTGCGGACCGGGGAGCTGTTTTTT. Protein sequence: CASSYPVRTGELFF.

The V gene is TRBV7-6, the J gene TRBJ1-6, with D maybe TRBD1 (6 bases). Trimming stripped 6 bases from V and 8 bases from J, with 11 bases between. The CDR3 covers 13 residues. The germline V gene has CDR1 SGHVS and CDR2 FNYEAQ. The CDR3 here is CASSPRGHSPLHF. The CDR3 nucleotides read TGTGCCAGCAGTCCCAGGGGCCATTCACCCCTCCACTTT.

This sequence joins TRBV6-5 and TRBJ1-2; D gene ambiguous. Germline-derived CDR1 and CDR2 are MNHEY and SVGAGI. This CDR3 is built from 13 residues. The V gene lost 0 bases and the J gene lost 8 bases, with 10 bases spanning the gap. The CDR3 nucleotides read TGTGCCAGCAGTTACTCCCGGGGTGAGGGCTACACCTTC. Translating it yields CASSYSRGEGYTF.

The V gene is TRBV5-1, the J gene TRBJ1-6; TRBD1 aligns across 9 bases. The CDR3 is 14 amino acids. Trimming cost V 0 bases and J 10 bases; bases outside gene matches: 2. Germline CDR1 and CDR2: SGHRS and YFSETQ. Here the CDR3 reads CASSLETGGSPLHF. Here the CDR3 DNA reads TGCGCCAGCAGCTTGGAGACAGGGGGGTCACCCCTCCACTTT.

This clone was seen a handful of times. The V and J genes are TRBV12-5 and TRBJ2-7; D gene ambiguous. The CDR3 extends over 13 amino acids. V lost 6 bases to trimming and J lost 4 bases, with 13 bases between them. Germline CDR1 and CDR2: LGHNT and FRNRAP. The CDR3 DNA reads as TGTGCTAGTGGCCCCATGGTGGGGTACGAGCAGTACTTC. It is translated as CASGPMVGYEQYF.

This clone is a singleton in its sample. The chain is built from TRBV15 and TRBJ1-4, with D perhaps TRBD1 (6 bases). The CDR3 loop spans 13 amino acids. V dropped 3 bases and J dropped 6 bases, with 8 bases sitting between them. Germline CDR1 reads LNHNV; CDR2 reads YYDKDF (reference sequence). CDR3 sequence (DNA): TGTGCCACCAGCAGGGGGACATATGAAAAACTGTTTTTT. It encodes CATSRGTYEKLFF.

The CDR3, as DNA: TGTGCCCTAAAGACAGGGGGTCTCTACAATGAGCAGTTCTTC. Its protein product is CALKTGGLYNEQFF. The rearrangement links TRBV30 to TRBJ2-1, with 9 nucleotides matching TRBD1. Germline V lookup: CDR1 GTSNPN, CDR2 SVGIG (reference sequence). This CDR3 contains 14 residues. V lost 8 bases, J lost 3 bases, and 8 bases stayed unmatched.

The V gene is TRBV4-1, the J gene TRBJ2-7, with 8 nucleotides matching TRBD2. The CDR3 length is 16 residues. V lost 1 base to trimming and J lost 7 bases; unmatched junction nucleotides: 12. Germline values: CDR1 MGHRA, CDR2 YSYEKL. The CDR3 loop reads CASSQATPREGWEQYF. DNA for the CDR3: TGCGCCAGCAGCCAAGCCACCCCCCGGGAGGGCTGGGAGCAGTACTTC.

This chain links TRBV25-1 with TRBJ1-2, with unresolved D. Germline V gene lookup returns CDR1 MGHDK and CDR2 SYGVNS. V lost 2 bases to trimming and J lost 1 base, with 14 bases between them. CDR3 length equals 16 residues. CDR3 sequence: CASSETRHVFNYGYTF. The CDR3 DNA is TGTGCCAGCAGTGAAACTCGACACGTATTTAACTATGGCTACACCTTC.

This clone was detected once. This sequence joins TRBV9 and TRBJ2-4; no firm D call. Trimming cost V 0 bases and J 4 bases, with 8 bases left between them. This CDR3 has 14 residues. Germline lookup yields CDR1 SGDLS and CDR2 YYNGEE. CDR3 DNA sequence: TGTGCCAGCAGCGTAGGTTTAGAGAAAAACATTCAGTACTTC. It encodes CASSVGLEKNIQYF.

The gene calls are TRBV3-1 (or the pseudogene TRBV3-2) and TRBJ1-1; TRBD1 aligns across 11 bases. Germline lookup yields CDR1 LGHDT and CDR2 YNNKEL (reference sequence). V trimming: 6 bases; J trimming: 5 bases; junction bases outside the gene matches: 5. CDR3 size: 14 residues. The CDR3, as DNA: TGTGCCAGCAGGTCGGGACAGGGGGGAACTGAAGCTTTCTTT. As protein: CASRSGQGGTEAFF.

V is TRBV24-1 and J is TRBJ1-5; 11 bases are a match to TRBD1. The germline CDR1 and CDR2 sequences are KGHDR and SFDVKD. The junction had 6 bases not matched to a gene; V was cut back by 3 bases and J by 6 bases. This CDR3 spans 16 amino acids. CDR3 coding DNA: TGTGCCACCAGTGATCCCGGACAGGGGGCTTTTCAGCCCCAGCATTTT. This sequence encodes CATSDPGQGAFQPQHF.

This chain's CDR3 is CASSNYPGRDYGYTF. The CDR3 coding sequence is TGTGCCAGCAGCAACTACCCCGGACGGGACTATGGCTACACCTTC. The rearrangement joins TRBV21-1 to TRBJ1-2. TRBV21-1 is shown as a pseudogene. The CDR3 has 15 amino acids.

This chain uses TRBV7-2 with TRBJ1-6; no definite D call. The V gene's germline CDR1 is SGHTA and CDR2 FQGNSA. CDR3 size: 15 residues. The germline V and J ends were trimmed by 3 bases and 0 bases, with 6 bases remaining between them. The CDR3 sequence is CASSFRSSYNSPLHF. Here the CDR3 DNA reads TGTGCCAGCAGCTTCCGGAGCTCCTATAATTCACCCCTCCACTTT.

CDR3 residues: CASSYLAGDTQYF. CDR3 in DNA: TGTGCCAGCAGTTATCTGGCGGGAGATACGCAGTATTTT. This rearrangement joins TRBV27 to TRBJ2-3, with D perhaps TRBD2 (5 bases). Looked up from germline, CDR1 is MNHEY and CDR2 is SMNVEV (reference sequence). V was shortened by 4 bases and J by 5 bases, with 10 bases between the two germline ends. CDR3 size: 13 residues.

This clone was observed a single time. The DNA of the CDR3 is TGTGCCAGCAGTTACTCGGGGGGCAGGGGGCGATACTCGAACACCTTC. Translation gives CASSYSGGRGRYSNTF. The rearrangement joins TRBV6-5 to TRBJ1-2; 8 nucleotides agree with TRBD1. CDR3 length: 16 amino acids. Germline loops: CDR1 MNHEY, CDR2 SVGAGI. Trimming cost V 0 bases and J 12 bases; bases outside gene matches: 15.

J is TRBJ2-2 and V is TRBV11-2; D remains unclear. Germline-derived CDR1 and CDR2 are SGHAT and FQNNGV. The CDR3 length is 13 residues. Trimming removed 8 bases from V and 2 bases from J, with 9 bases in between. CDR3 in DNA: TGTGCCAGCTCTGGAACAAACACCGGGGAGCTGTTTTTT. Protein sequence: CASSGTNTGELFF.

The chain recombines TRBV28 with TRBJ2-7; possibly TRBD1 or TRBD2 for D (5 bases each). Germline values: CDR1 MDHEN, CDR2 SYDVKM. With 1 base removed from V and 6 bases from J, the gap between germline ends came to 13 bases. This CDR3 spans 14 amino acids. In DNA form, the CDR3 reads TGTGCCAGCAGTTTATTGGCAGGGAGTGGCGAGCAGTACTTC. Translation: CASSLLAGSGEQYF. The full variable domain, its missing parts supplied by reference TRBV28 and TRBJ2-7, is DVKVTQSSRYLVKRTGEKVFLECVQDMDHENMFWYRQDPGLGLRLIYFSYDVKMKEKGDIPEGYSVSREKKERFSLILESASTNQTSMYLCASSLLAGSGEQYFGPGTRLTVT.

As DNA, the CDR3 is TGTGCCAGCAGTATTCCGGGACAGGGAGGTGAGCAGTTCTTC. Translation: CASSIPGQGGEQFF. The J gene is TRBJ2-1, the V gene TRBV27, with 9 bases matching TRBD1. CDR1 is MNHEY, CDR2 SMNVEV, per germline (reference sequence). J gave up 9 bases and V 5 bases, and 8 bases lay outside the gene matches. The CDR3 sequence is 14 residues long.